The source of this T cell receptor beta chain is a study of T cells after somatic rescue of genetic block. Here immunoSEQ multiplex PCR was the method, and the copy in TCRdb shows in-frame clones only, minus some. The sample records 67,000 or so clones, approximately 91% being singletons. The V and J ends lost 7 bases and 6 bases respectively, with 15 bases between them. CDR1 and CDR2 from the germline V gene are SNHLY and FYNNEI. The length of the CDR3 is 14 residues. The chain links TRBV2 to TRBJ2-2; D is uncertain. This TCR was recovered from a man aged 25-45 years. Sequencing used peripheral blood mononuclear cells (PBMCs). Here the CDR3 reads CASTERWIPGELFF. CDR3 nucleotides: TGTGCCAGCACCGAGCGTTGGATCCCCGGGGAGCTGTTTTTT.